This T cell receptor (beta chain) originates from a study of blood T cells in healthy people across ages. Broader study findings: Both higher diversity and more naive CD4+ cells marked long-lived donors when set against aged donors. Per million T cells, TCR beta diversity dropped roughly linearly as age increased.

This clonotype has more than one count but fewer than ten. No antigen is known for it. A read error may be the cause here, since a much bigger clone is one base away. It was with a sample-barcoded 5' primer and a J-beta primer mix that a second PCR of roughly 7 to 12 cycles was run. Each cDNA molecule received a tag from a template-switch adaptor that had 12 random nucleotides. MiXCR, run by TCRdb on the 5' RACE reads, gives a single entry per CDR3 protein. The data hold about 290,000 distinct CDR3 sequences, with roughly 26% observed a single time. Germline V lookup: CDR1 DFQATT, CDR2 SNEGSKA (reference sequence). This CDR3 has 13 amino acids.

The rearrangement uses TRBV20-1 and TRBJ1-2; D is unclear. Sequenced sample: blood. This TCR was sampled from a woman aged 65 to 85 in good health. The CDR3 spells CGASQAGTYGYTF. The DNA for the CDR3 is TGCGGTGCCTCCCAGGCCGGCACCTATGGCTACACCTTC.